The rows below give T cell receptor beta chains drawn from one sample of a study of cytomegalovirus exposure and HLA in healthy donors. Using immunoSEQ multiplex PCR, the repertoire was profiled, and TCRdb retains in-frame clones only, with some absent. The sample holds 130,000 to 150,000 clones. The specimen sequenced was PBMCs. The source is a woman aged 45-60 years in good health and CMV-seronegative. CDR3s include the opening cysteine and the closing phenylalanine or tryptophan. The D gene is left open where the match is weak.

D	V	J	DNA	CDR3
TRBD2	TRBV2	TRBJ2-2	TGTGCCAGCAGTGGGAGGGAGGGTAGTACCGGGGAGCTGTTTTTT	CASSGREGSTGELFF
TRBD2	TRBV7-9	TRBJ2-7	TGTGCCAGCAGCTCGACTAGCACAAACTACGAGCAGTACTTC	CASSSTSTNYEQYF
TRBD1	TRBV6-5	TRBJ1-2	TGTGCCAGCTGTCTACTGGACAGGGAGAGATGTGGCTACACCTTC	CASCLLDRERCGYTF
TRBD2	TRBV28	TRBJ2-5	TGTGCCAGCAGTCTGGGACTAGCGGGGGAAGAGACCCAGTACTTC	CASSLGLAGEETQYF
.	TRBV4-3	TRBJ2-2	TGCGCCAGCAGCCAAGATCGTTCACATTTGAACACCGGGGAGCTGTTTTTT	CASSQDRSHLNTGELFF
TRBD2	TRBV19	TRBJ2-2	TGTGCCAGTAGTAAGGGATTAGGGGCAGCGGGAGCAACGAACACCGGGGAGCTGTTTTTT	CASSKGLGAAGATNTGELFF
TRBD2	TRBV9	TRBJ2-7	TGTGCCAGCAGCGTAGGGGGAGGGGACCCCTACGAGCAGTACTTC	CASSVGGGDPYEQYF
.	TRBV9	TRBJ2-5	TGTGCCAGCAGCTTCCAAGCGGGAGAGACCCAGTACTTC	CASSFQAGETQYF
.	TRBV30	TRBJ1-6	TGTGCCTGGAGTGCCCAGGTGAATAATTCACCCCTCCACTTT	CAWSAQVNNSPLHF
TRBD1	TRBV28	TRBJ1-1	TGTGCCAGCAGGGCCGACAGGGCTCGAACTGAAGCTTTCTTT	CASRADRARTEAFF
.	TRBV4-3	TRBJ1-1	TGCGCCAGCAGCCAAGCCGGGGATAGGGACACTGAAGCTTTCTTT	CASSQAGDRDTEAFF
.	TRBV7-9	TRBJ1-6	TGTGCCAGCAGCCGGACAGTCAATAATTCACCCCTCCACTTT	CASSRTVNNSPLHF
.	TRBV15	TRBJ2-1	TGTGCCACCAGCCCCGCCCGCGGGTCCCACGATGAGCAGTTCTTC	CATSPARGSHDEQFF
TRBD1	TRBV18	TRBJ2-2	TGTGCCAGCTCACCACAGGGACAGGCAGGCACCGGGGAGCTGTTTTTT	CASSPQGQAGTGELFF
.	TRBV5-4	TRBJ2-7	TGTGCCAGCAGCCCCTACGGCTACGAGCAGTACTTC	CASSPYGYEQYF
.	TRBV28	TRBJ1-5	TGTGCCAGCACTTTAAGGAGCGATCAGCCCCAGCATTTT	CASTLRSDQPQHF
.	TRBV2	TRBJ1-4	TGTGCCAGCAGTAGACAGATCACTAATGAAAAACTGTTTTTT	CASSRQITNEKLFF
.	TRBV5-1	TRBJ2-7	TGCGCCAGCAGCTTGCAGGGGCTCGAGCAGTACTTC	CASSLQGLEQYF
.	TRBV9	TRBJ2-2	TGTGCCAGCAGCCTCGGGGAAGGGATTACCGGGGAGCTGTTTTTT	CASSLGEGITGELFF
.	TRBV7-3	TRBJ1-1	TGTGCCAGCAGCGTGACAGGGAACACTGAAGCTTTCTTT	CASSVTGNTEAFF
.	TRBV30	TRBJ2-3	TGTGCCTGGAGTGTACAGAACGCCCAAGGTACGCAGTATTTT	CAWSVQNAQGTQYF
.	TRBV4-3	TRBJ1-3	TGCGCCAGCAGCCAAGATTTAACAGCCGGTAGAAACACCATATATTTT	CASSQDLTAGRNTIYF
TRBD1	TRBV9	TRBJ1-6	TGTGCCAGCAGCGTATCGACAGGGTTGGGGTCACCCCTCCACTTT	CASSVSTGLGSPLHF
TRBD1	TRBV28	TRBJ2-7	TGTGCCAGCAGTGATACAGGGGGACTCGACGAGCAGTACTTC	CASSDTGGLDEQYF
TRBD1	TRBV7-2	TRBJ2-5	TGTGCCAGCAGCCTACCGGGGACAGAACAAGAGACCCAGTACTTC	CASSLPGTEQETQYF